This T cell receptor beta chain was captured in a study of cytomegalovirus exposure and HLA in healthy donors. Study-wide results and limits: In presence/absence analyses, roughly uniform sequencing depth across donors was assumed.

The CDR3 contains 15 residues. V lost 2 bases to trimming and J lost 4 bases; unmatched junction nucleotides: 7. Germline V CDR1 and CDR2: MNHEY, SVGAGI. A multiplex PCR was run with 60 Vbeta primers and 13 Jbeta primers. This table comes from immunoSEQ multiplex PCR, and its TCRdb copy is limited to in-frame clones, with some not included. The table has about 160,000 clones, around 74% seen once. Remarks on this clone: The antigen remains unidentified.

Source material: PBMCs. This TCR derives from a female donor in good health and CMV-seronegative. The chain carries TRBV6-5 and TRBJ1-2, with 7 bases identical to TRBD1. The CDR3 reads CASSYTGQPLYGYTF. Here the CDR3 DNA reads TGTGCCAGCAGTTACACGGGACAGCCACTCTATGGCTACACCTTC.